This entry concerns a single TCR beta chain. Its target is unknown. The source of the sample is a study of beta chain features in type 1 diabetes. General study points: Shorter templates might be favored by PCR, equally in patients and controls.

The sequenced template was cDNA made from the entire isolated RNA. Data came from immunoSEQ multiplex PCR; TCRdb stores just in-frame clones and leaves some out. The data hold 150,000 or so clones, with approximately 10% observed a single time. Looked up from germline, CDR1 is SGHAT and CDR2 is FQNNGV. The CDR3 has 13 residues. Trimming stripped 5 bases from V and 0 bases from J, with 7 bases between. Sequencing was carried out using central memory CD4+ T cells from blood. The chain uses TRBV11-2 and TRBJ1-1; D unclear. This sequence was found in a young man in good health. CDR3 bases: TGTGCCAGCAGCCCCGACCTGAACACTGAAGCTTTCTTT. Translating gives CASSPDLNTEAFF.